The 20 T cell receptor beta chains reported below all come from one sample, sequenced in a study of shared clonotypes between healthy human individuals. The assay was immunoSEQ multiplex PCR, and TCRdb's table has in-frame clones only and misses some. The sample has over 400,000 clones, roughly 80% seen once. The specimen sequenced was PBMCs. Receptors originate from a middle-aged woman in good health. Some clones in this sample may be carry-over from other donors' samples.

The chain carries TRBV5-1 and TRBJ1-1; no clear D. Deletions cut 0 bases from V and 0 bases from J, with 6 bases between. The CDR3 contains 14 residues. Looked up from germline, CDR1 is SGHRS and CDR2 is YFSETQ. Written as DNA, the CDR3 is TGCGCCAGCAGCTTGGAGAGGGTGAACACTGAAGCTTTCTTT. This codes for CASSLERVNTEAFF.

The chain couples TRBV9 to TRBJ2-5; D gene ambiguous. CDR3 length: 15 residues. Germline CDR1 SGDLS, CDR2 YYNGEE. Trimming pared 0 bases from V and 1 base from J, leaving 10 bases between. In DNA, the CDR3 is TGTGCCAGCAGCGTAGCCCCCCTACCCCAAGAGACCCAGTACTTC. Translated: CASSVAPLPQETQYF. The full variable domain, with the rest looked up from reference TRBV9 and TRBJ2-5, is DSGVTQTPKHLITATGQRVTLRCSPRSGDLSVYWYQQSLDQGLQFLIQYYNGEERAKGNILERFSAQQFPDLHSELNLSSLELGDSALYFCASSVAPLPQETQYFGPGTRLLVL.

V gene TRBV7-9 combines with J gene TRBJ2-1; no firm D call. The ends were cut back, 8 bases at V and 5 bases at J, with 7 bases in the middle. The CDR3 sequence is 11 residues long. Germline-derived CDR1 and CDR2 are SEHNR and FQNEAQ (reference sequence). The CDR3 protein is CASGRNNEQFF. DNA of the CDR3: TGTGCCAGCGGTAGAAACAATGAGCAGTTCTTC.

Details on this clone: The same CDR3 can be traced to other DNA sequences in this sample. The V and J genes are TRBV5-1 and TRBJ2-2, with D perhaps matching TRBD1 (5 bases). The germline CDR1 and CDR2 sequences are SGHRS and YFSETQ. The CDR3 extends over 15 amino acids. V lost 0 bases, J lost 5 bases, and 11 bases lay in between. The CDR3 sequence: CASSLGQGGTGELFF. The CDR3 DNA reads as TGCGCCAGCAGCTTGGGTCAGGGTGGAACCGGGGAGCTGTTTTTT. Supplemented by reference TRBV5-1 and TRBJ2-2, the full variable domain reads KAGVTQTPRYLIKTRGQQVTLSCSPISGHRSVSWYQQTPGQGLQFLFEYFSETQRNKGNFPGRFSGRQFSNSRSEMNVSTLELGDSALYLCASSLGQGGTGELFFGEGSRLTVL.

The rearrangement uses TRBV29-1 and TRBJ2-5, with a weak D call TRBD1 (6 bases). V was trimmed by 7 bases and J by 0 bases, leaving 9 bases between them. The CDR3 consists of 12 residues. Germline V gene lookup returns CDR1 SQVTM and CDR2 ANQGSEA. CDR3 sequence: CSDQGYQETQYF. The DNA of the CDR3 is TGCAGCGACCAGGGGTACCAAGAGACCCAGTACTTC.

The rearrangement joins TRBV29-1 to TRBJ2-2; TRBD2 aligns across 13 bases. The CDR3 runs to 15 residues. V lost 7 bases and J lost 4; bases outside the gene matches: 6. Germline CDR1 SQVTM, CDR2 ANQGSEA. CDR3 in DNA: TGCAGCGCCCTGGGACTAGCGGGAAGCACCGGGGAGCTGTTTTTT. This gives the protein CSALGLAGSTGELFF.

The chain couples TRBV19 to TRBJ2-3; TRBD2 might be the D (6 bases). Trimming removed 4 bases from V and 2 bases from J, with 7 bases in between. CDR3 length: 13 residues. CDR1 is LNHDA, CDR2 SQIVND, per germline (reference sequence). CDR3 DNA sequence: TGTGCCAGTAGTAGGAGGGACACAGATACGCAGTATTTT. Amino acids: CASSRRDTDTQYF.

The chain uses TRBV10-3 and TRBJ2-1; TRBD1 agrees at 8 bases. Trimming at V came to 10 bases and at J to 6 bases, leaving 8 bases not matched to a gene. Germline V gene data show CDR1 as ENHRY and CDR2 as SYGVKD. There are 13 residues in the CDR3. The CDR3 DNA is TGTGCCACCGGCGGGCAGGGGGCCAATGAGCAGTTCTTC. Its translation: CATGGQGANEQFF.

The CDR3 region is CAWRLAVDTEAFF. CDR3 DNA: TGTGCCTGGAGGCTAGCGGTTGACACTGAAGCTTTCTTT. The chain is built from TRBV30 and TRBJ1-1; D is unresolved. The CDR3 consists of 13 residues. V lost 3 bases and J lost 3, with 11 bases in between. CDR1 is GTSNPN and CDR2 is SVGIG in the germline V gene (reference sequence).

This sequence joins TRBV5-1 and TRBJ2-5, with D possibly being TRBD1 or TRBD2 (6 bases each). The V end lost 0 bases, the J end lost 4 bases, and 10 bases lay between the germline ends. Germline V gene data show CDR1 as SGHRS and CDR2 as YFSETQ. This CDR3 contains 14 residues. As DNA, the CDR3 is TGCGCCAGCAGCTTGGAAGGGGGGCGAGAGACCCAGTACTTC. It yields the protein CASSLEGGRETQYF.

This clone was seen a handful of times. V gene TRBV5-6 combines with J gene TRBJ2-7, with 8 bases that match TRBD1. The length of the CDR3 is 15 residues. The germline CDR1 and CDR2 sequences are SGHDT and YYEEEE. The V segment lost 4 bases and the J segment 5 bases; nucleotides outside the gene matches: 11. In nucleotides, the CDR3 is TGTGCCAGCAGCAACCGGGACAGGAGGGTCCACGAGCAGTACTTC. Translated, it gives CASSNRDRRVHEQYF.

As concerns this clone: This could be a read error, since a much larger clone is one nucleotide away. No conserved phenylalanine or tryptophan ends this CDR3, so it is likely a read error. This chain connects TRBV27 to TRBJ1-1, with 7 bases fitting TRBD1. The V and J ends lost 5 bases and 3 bases, in that order; junction bases with no gene match: 6. Per the germline V gene, CDR1 is MNHEY and CDR2 is SMNVEV (reference sequence). The CDR3 is 14 amino acids. The CDR3 protein is CASSRTGGYTEAFL. The CDR3, as DNA: TGTGCCAGCAGTAGGACAGGTGGGTACACTGAAGCTTTCCTT.

This clone was found once. The gene calls are TRBV19 and TRBJ1-5; 8 bases line up with TRBD1. Unmatched junction bases numbered 2, after V lost 4 bases and J lost 3 bases. The CDR3 contains 14 residues. Per the germline V gene, CDR1 is LNHDA and CDR2 is SQIVND (reference sequence). In DNA form, the CDR3 reads TGTGCCAGTAGTAGGACAGGGACCAATCAGCCCCAGCATTTT. The encoded protein is CASSRTGTNQPQHF.

This rearrangement joins TRBV10-1 to TRBJ2-1; 15 bases align to TRBD2. The CDR3 is made up of 14 amino acids. With 7 bases clipped from V and 15 bases from J, the junction kept 10 bases outside the gene matches. In germline, CDR1 is WNHNN, CDR2 SYGVQD (reference sequence). CDR3 nucleotide sequence: TGCGCCAGCACCCCGGGACTAGCGGGAGGCCGGCGGTTCTTC. It yields the protein CASTPGLAGGRRFF.

The rearrangement uses TRBV14 and TRBJ2-2; D gene uncertain. Germline CDR1 SGHDN, CDR2 FVKESK. The CDR3 has 14 amino acids. Trimming shortened V by 4 bases and J by 0 bases, and 6 bases separated the two germline ends. CDR3 loop: CASSPLTNTGELFF. As DNA, the CDR3 is TGTGCCAGCAGCCCACTAACGAACACCGGGGAGCTGTTTTTT.

Written as DNA, the CDR3 is TGTGCCAGTAGTATCGCCGGCACCCACACTGAAGCTTTCTTT. Protein sequence: CASSIAGTHTEAFF. The V gene is TRBV19, the J gene TRBJ1-1; unclear D gene. V was pared by 3 bases and J by 3 bases, with 11 bases between. The germline V gene encodes CDR1 LNHDA and CDR2 SQIVND (reference sequence). The CDR3 has 14 residues.

Comment on this clone: Within the sample, other DNA sequences also encode this same CDR3. The genes are TRBV19 and TRBJ2-5, with D unclear. Trimming removed 8 bases at V and 0 bases at J, with 7 bases between. This CDR3 spans 12 amino acids. Germline V gives CDR1 LNHDA, CDR2 SQIVND (reference sequence). CDR3 in DNA: TGTGCCAGTGGTCGCCACCAAGAGACCCAGTACTTC. Its protein product is CASGRHQETQYF.

The rearrangement joins TRBV27 to TRBJ1-4; TRBD1 agrees at 7 bases. In germline, CDR1 is MNHEY, CDR2 SMNVEV (reference sequence). There are 17 residues in the CDR3. V dropped 3 bases and J dropped 3; count of bases not matched to a gene: 10. The CDR3 DNA is TGTGCCAGCAGTTTGGCCAGGGGGGTAGTCGCTAATGAAAAACTGTTTTTT. Translating it yields CASSLARGVVANEKLFF.

This clone was seen only a few times. This chain joins TRBV25-1 and TRBJ2-1; D unresolved. Germline CDR1 MGHDK, CDR2 SYGVNS. CDR3 length: 12 amino acids. V was clipped by 6 bases and J by 4 bases, with 7 bases between them. CDR3 bases: TGTGCCAGCAGATTGGAGTACAATGAGCAGTTCTTC. It codes for CASRLEYNEQFF.

The chain carries TRBV5-1 and TRBJ1-4, with 12 bases identical to TRBD1. CDR3 length: 15 amino acids. Germline CDR1 and CDR2: SGHRS and YFSETQ. The V gene end was trimmed by 4 bases and the J gene end by 6 bases; junction bases not matched to a gene: 4. In DNA, the CDR3 is TGCGCCAGCAGCATGGGGACAGGGGGCGATGAAAAACTGTTTTTT. Its protein product is CASSMGTGGDEKLFF.